Below, one T cell receptor beta chain is given with its context. No cognate antigen has been identified for it. Base qualities are not at hand, and no much larger clone is one base apart. Libraries were built with 5' RACE. Sequenced using an Illumina HiSeq 2500. A second about 6 to 11 cycle PCR used a sample-barcoded 5' primer and a J-beta primer mix. Each TCR beta cDNA molecule received a unique molecular identifier from a template-switch 5' adaptor carrying 12 random nucleotides. At least 2.5 million CDR3-containing paired-end reads were obtained from each sample. The Mint cDNA synthesis kit, primed by a TRBC-specific oligonucleotide, was used to synthesize first-strand cDNA from all RNA. After uracil-DNA glycosylase treatment, a first 18-cycle PCR used universal primers M1SS and BC2_uni_R on all cDNA. The original methods were these. For normalization, 1 million high-quality reads were randomly selected from each sample, with every read carrying a distinct molecular identifier. Instead of being binned into consensus sequences, reads that shared molecular identifiers were thrown out. CDR3 identification, clonotype clustering and error correction used MiTCR with a Q25 quality threshold and the strictest error-elimination algorithm. Lower-bound total TCR beta diversity was estimated with a nonparametric unseen species model using Euler transformation. TCRdb redid the processing of the public reads, applying fastp at Q25 and MiXCR, and retained in-frame beta chains. CDR3 protein sequences are deduplicated, and each keeps its most common genes and DNA. The V and J calls, along with clone size, are taken from TCRdb and not from the paper's own processing. For this sample the table gives roughly 680,000 distinct CDR3 sequences, of which approximately 21% were detected only once. The leading ten clones occupy under 4% of the sample.

The CDR3 goes from the cysteine to the phenylalanine over 12 residues. CDR3 DNA is the only sequence kept; it has 36 bases, read in frame from the first base. V and J are truncated by 8 bases and 5 bases respectively, leaving an intervening sequence of 15 bases. The germline V gene yields SQVTM for CDR1 and ANQGSEA for CDR2. The data were taken from a study of blood T cells in healthy people across ages (dated by TCRdb to about 2015). Some background on the complete study: In model experiments, template switching captured about one uniquely barcoded TCR beta cDNA molecule for every two T cells. Age-related changes in TCR beta repertoire diversity were measured in the study by deep sequencing normalized with unique cDNA molecular identifiers. The donors were divided into four age groups: young (average around 17 years), middle-aged (approximately 39), aged (under 70) and long-lived (more than 75). To avoid experimental bias, donors of different ages were randomly spread across the sequencing lanes. For two donors (one aged 18 to 29 and one aged 80 or older), the study analyzed two additional independent replicas of 1 million unique cDNA reads from the same blood draw.

The donors were roughly 39 Caucasian individuals from Russia, aged roughly 6 to 100 years, who were systemically healthy. Around 10 milliliters of peripheral blood were collected from each donor into EDTA-treated Vacutainer tubes. PBMCs were isolated by Ficoll-Paque density-gradient centrifugation, with at least 6 million obtained per sample. Total RNA, at least 6 micrograms per sample, was extracted from PBMCs with Trizol reagent. For every donor, flow cytometry on a PBMC aliquot measured the percentage of naive CD45RAhigh/CD27high T cells. Beyond this particular receptor, the publication reports: Because donor CMV infection status was unknown, age-related changes in expanded clonotypes were potentially confounded. Because profiling used bulk unsorted PBMCs, naive and antigen-experienced compartments could not be compared conclusively. As age increased, observed TCR beta diversity per million T cells dropped in a roughly linear way, and a significant reduction was already evident by age about 40. Compared with the aged group, more naive CD4+ T cells, fewer expanded clones and increased TCR diversity were shown by the long-lived group, suggesting age selection. There was a strong correlation between observed TCR beta diversity and the percentage of naive T cells measured by flow cytometry. Estimates of total diversity from one million sequenced T cells were regarded as lower bounds and underestimates.

The rearrangement combines TRBV29-1 with TRBJ2-5; a weak D assignment points to TRBD1 (5 bases agree). Sample: blood. This TCR was recovered from a man aged 65-85 years in good health. In nucleotides, the sequence is TGCAGCTCCGCTAAGGGGTCCGAGACCCAGTACTTC. Its protein is CSSAKGSETQYF.